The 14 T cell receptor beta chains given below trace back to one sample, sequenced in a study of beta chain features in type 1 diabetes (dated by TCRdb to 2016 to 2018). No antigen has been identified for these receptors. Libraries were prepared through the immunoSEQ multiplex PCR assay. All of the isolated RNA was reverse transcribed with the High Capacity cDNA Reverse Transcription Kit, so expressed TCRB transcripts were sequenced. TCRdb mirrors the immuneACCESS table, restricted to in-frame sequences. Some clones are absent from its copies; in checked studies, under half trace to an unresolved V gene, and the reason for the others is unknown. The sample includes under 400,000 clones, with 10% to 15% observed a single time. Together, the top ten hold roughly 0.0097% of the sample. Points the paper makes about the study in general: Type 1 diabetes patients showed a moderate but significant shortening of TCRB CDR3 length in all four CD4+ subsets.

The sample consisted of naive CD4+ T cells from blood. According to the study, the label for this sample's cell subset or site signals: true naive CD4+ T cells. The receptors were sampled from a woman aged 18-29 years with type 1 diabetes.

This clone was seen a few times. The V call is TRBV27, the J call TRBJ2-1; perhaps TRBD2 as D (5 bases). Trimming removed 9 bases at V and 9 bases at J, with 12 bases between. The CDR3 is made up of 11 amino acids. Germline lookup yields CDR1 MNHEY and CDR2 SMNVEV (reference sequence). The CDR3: CARSGLSEQFF. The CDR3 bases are TGTGCCAGGTCGGGGTTGAGTGAGCAGTTCTTC.

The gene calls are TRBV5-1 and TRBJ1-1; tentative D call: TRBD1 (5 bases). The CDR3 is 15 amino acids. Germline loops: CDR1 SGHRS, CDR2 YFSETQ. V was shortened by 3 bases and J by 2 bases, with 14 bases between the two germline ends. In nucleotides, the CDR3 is TGCGCCAGCAGCTCTCCGAGTGGGGCTAACACTGAAGCTTTCTTT. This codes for CASSSPSGANTEAFF.

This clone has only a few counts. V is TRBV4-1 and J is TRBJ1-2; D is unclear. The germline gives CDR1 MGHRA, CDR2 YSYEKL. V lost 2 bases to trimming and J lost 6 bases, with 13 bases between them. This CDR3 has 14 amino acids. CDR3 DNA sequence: TGCGCCAGCAGCCAAAATCGGCAGAGGGATGGCTACACCTTC. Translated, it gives CASSQNRQRDGYTF.

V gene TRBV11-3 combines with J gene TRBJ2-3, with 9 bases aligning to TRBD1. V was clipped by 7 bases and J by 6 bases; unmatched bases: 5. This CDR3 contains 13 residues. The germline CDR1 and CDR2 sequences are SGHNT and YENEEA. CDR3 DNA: TGTGCCAGCACCAGGACAGGGGCGGATACGCAGTATTTT. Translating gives CASTRTGADTQYF.

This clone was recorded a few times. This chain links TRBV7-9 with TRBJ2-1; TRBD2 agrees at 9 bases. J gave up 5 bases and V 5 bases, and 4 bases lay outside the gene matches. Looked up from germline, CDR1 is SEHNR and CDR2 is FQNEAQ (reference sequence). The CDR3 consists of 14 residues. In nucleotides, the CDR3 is TGTGCCAGCAGCGCCATAGCGGGAGACAATGAGCAGTTCTTC. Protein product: CASSAIAGDNEQFF.

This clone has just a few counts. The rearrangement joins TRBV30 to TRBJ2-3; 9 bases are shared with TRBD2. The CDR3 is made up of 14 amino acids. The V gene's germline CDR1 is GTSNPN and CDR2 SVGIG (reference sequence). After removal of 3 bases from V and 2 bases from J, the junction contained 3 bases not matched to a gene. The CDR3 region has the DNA TGTGCCTGGAGGCTAGCGGGACTCACAGATACGCAGTATTTT. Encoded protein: CAWRLAGLTDTQYF.

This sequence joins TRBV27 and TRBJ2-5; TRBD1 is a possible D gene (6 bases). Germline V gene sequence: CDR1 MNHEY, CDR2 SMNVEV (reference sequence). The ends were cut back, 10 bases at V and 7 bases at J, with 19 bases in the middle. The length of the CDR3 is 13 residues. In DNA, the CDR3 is TGTGCCACCCGTGGGACAATCGCGGGGACCCAGTACTTC. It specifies CATRGTIAGTQYF.

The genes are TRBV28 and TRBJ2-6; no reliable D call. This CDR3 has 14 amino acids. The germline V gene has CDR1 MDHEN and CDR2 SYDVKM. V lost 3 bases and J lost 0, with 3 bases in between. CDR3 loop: CASSFSSGANVLTF. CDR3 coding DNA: TGTGCCAGCAGTTTCAGCTCTGGGGCCAACGTCCTGACTTTC.

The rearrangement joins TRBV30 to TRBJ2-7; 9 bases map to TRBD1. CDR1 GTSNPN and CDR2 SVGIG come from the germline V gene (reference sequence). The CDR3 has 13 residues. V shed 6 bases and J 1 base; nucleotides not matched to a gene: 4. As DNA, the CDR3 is TGTGCCTGTCCGGGACAGGGTTCCTACGAGCAGTACTTC. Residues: CACPGQGSYEQYF.

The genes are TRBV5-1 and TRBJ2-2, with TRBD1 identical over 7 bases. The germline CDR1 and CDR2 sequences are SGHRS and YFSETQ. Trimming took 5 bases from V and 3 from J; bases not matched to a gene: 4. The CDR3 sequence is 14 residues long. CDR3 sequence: CASRTGFDTGELFF. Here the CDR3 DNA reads TGCGCCAGCAGGACAGGGTTTGACACCGGGGAGCTGTTTTTT.

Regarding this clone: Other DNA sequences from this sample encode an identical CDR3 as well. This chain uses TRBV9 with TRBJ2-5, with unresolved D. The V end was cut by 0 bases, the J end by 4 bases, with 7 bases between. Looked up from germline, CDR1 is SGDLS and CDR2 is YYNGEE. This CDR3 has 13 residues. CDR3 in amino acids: CASSVAGRETQYF. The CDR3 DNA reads TGTGCCAGCAGCGTAGCTGGGCGAGAGACCCAGTACTTC.

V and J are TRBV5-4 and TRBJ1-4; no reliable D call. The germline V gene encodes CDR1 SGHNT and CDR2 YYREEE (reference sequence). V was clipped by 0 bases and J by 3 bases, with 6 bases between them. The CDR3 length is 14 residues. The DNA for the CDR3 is TGTGCCAGCAGCTTGGACGCGGCTAATGAAAAACTGTTTTTT. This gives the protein CASSLDAANEKLFF.

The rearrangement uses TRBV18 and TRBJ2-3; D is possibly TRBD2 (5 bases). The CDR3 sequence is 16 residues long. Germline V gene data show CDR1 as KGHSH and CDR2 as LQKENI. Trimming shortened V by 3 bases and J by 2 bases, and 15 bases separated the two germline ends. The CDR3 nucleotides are TGTGCCAGCTCACCCCCCGGCGGGCGGACCACAGATACGCAGTATTTT. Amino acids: CASSPPGGRTTDTQYF.

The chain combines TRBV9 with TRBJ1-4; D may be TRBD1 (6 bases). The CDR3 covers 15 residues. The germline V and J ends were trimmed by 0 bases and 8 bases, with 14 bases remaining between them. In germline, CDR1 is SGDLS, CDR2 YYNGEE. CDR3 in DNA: TGTGCCAGCAGCGTAGTAGGGCAGGGGATGGAAAAACTGTTTTTT. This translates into CASSVVGQGMEKLFF.